This T cell receptor beta chain was captured by sequencing in a study of naive and memory T cell subsets. Findings of the study overall: Especially in CD8 cells, naive repertoires contained a few larger clonotypes, possibly CD45RA-re-expressing memory cells.

An equimolar mix of two oligonucleotides served as the beta constant-region primer for TRBC1 and TRBC2. Four rounds of PCR amplified the ligated cDNA using nested alpha and beta constant-region primers plus SP2. TCRdb itself ran the UMI-ligation and nested PCR reads through MiXCR, one entry per CDR3 protein. The sample carries 98,000 or so distinct CDR3 sequences, around 11% recorded once. For this clonotype: Its specificity is not known.

The TCR was taken from a human donor in good health. Specimen: naive CD4+ T cells from blood.

In nucleotides, the CDR3 is TGTGCCAGCAGCTTAGAGGGAACTATTAATCAGCCCCAGCATTTT. Its protein product is CASSLEGTINQPQHF. The V gene is TRBV7-2, the J gene TRBJ1-5; no definite D call. The CDR3 is made up of 15 amino acids. In germline, CDR1 is SGHTA, CDR2 FQGNSA. V was clipped by 1 base and J by 4 bases, with 11 bases between them.